The 24 T cell receptor beta chains below were found in one sample sequenced in a study of CD8 T cells in Susac syndrome. Random hexamers served to reverse transcribe roughly 0.45 to 1 ug RNA. TCRdb ran MiXCR on the immunoSEQ multiplex PCR reads and lists one entry per CDR3 protein. The sample lists about 210,000 distinct CDR3 sequences; roughly 93% were seen once. Input material: CD4+ T cells from PBMCs. Receptors originate from a human donor with Susac syndrome.

The chain recombines TRBV30 with TRBJ2-5, with D possibly TRBD1 on 6 matching bases. The CDR3 length is 15 residues. V dropped 0 bases and J dropped 4 bases, with 15 bases sitting between them. Germline V gene lookup returns CDR1 GTSNPN and CDR2 SVGIG (reference sequence). The CDR3 coding sequence is TGTGCCTGGAGTGTTGGGGGCCTATCAGCAGAGACCCAGTACTTC. Its translation: CAWSVGGLSAETQYF.

The chain employs TRBV20-1 and TRBJ1-2, with 7 bases identical to TRBD1. Germline V gives CDR1 DFQATT, CDR2 SNEGSKA (reference sequence). The J segment lost 11 bases and the V segment lost 0 bases, leaving 9 bases of the junction unmatched. The CDR3 has 13 residues. In DNA, the CDR3 is TGCAGTGCTAGAGACGGCAGGGGGACTGGGTACACCTTC. This sequence encodes CSARDGRGTGYTF.

The chain couples TRBV5-1 to TRBJ2-4; either TRBD1 or TRBD2 may supply D (6 bases each). CDR3 length: 17 amino acids. Germline CDR1 is SGHRS and CDR2 is YFSETQ. With 4 bases removed from V and 5 bases from J, the gap between germline ends came to 22 bases. The CDR3 sequence: CASSPGIQGTGENIQYF. The CDR3 region has the DNA TGCGCCAGCAGCCCGGGAATTCAGGGGACGGGGGAAAACATTCAGTACTTC.

V usage is TRBV4-3 and J usage is TRBJ1-3; D not resolved. This CDR3 has 15 amino acids. Germline V gives CDR1 LGHNA, CDR2 YSLEER. The V gene lost 1 base and the J gene lost 0 bases, with 7 bases spanning the gap. This chain's CDR3 is CASSQGPTSGNTIYF. The CDR3, as DNA: TGCGCCAGCAGCCAAGGGCCGACCTCTGGAAACACCATATATTTT.

The rearrangement joins TRBV15 to TRBJ2-7; the D gene is possibly TRBD2 (5 bases). V shed 0 bases and J shed 6 bases, with 12 bases lying between them. Germline values: CDR1 LNHNV, CDR2 YYDKDF (reference sequence). The CDR3 contains 14 residues. The CDR3 here is CATSRDYEGLEQYF. As DNA, the CDR3 is TGTGCCACCAGCAGAGATTACGAGGGTCTCGAGCAGTACTTC.

V gene TRBV30 combines with J gene TRBJ2-1; unclear D gene. V lost 4 bases and J 6 bases, leaving 7 bases between the germline ends. The germline V gene encodes CDR1 GTSNPN and CDR2 SVGIG (reference sequence). The CDR3 extends over 11 amino acids. This chain's CDR3 is CAWTQVNEQFF. The CDR3 nucleotides read TGTGCCTGGACTCAGGTCAATGAGCAGTTCTTC.

This sequence joins TRBV29-1 and TRBJ1-2, with D unclear. With 5 bases removed from V and 2 bases from J, the gap between germline ends came to 12 bases. Germline CDR1 is SQVTM and CDR2 is ANQGSEA. CDR3 length: 13 residues. The CDR3 DNA follows: TGCAGCGTTCGTCGAGGAATCAACTATGGCTACACCTTC. As protein: CSVRRGINYGYTF.

This chain links TRBV3-1 with TRBJ2-7, with D possibly matching TRBD1 (5 bases). CDR1 and CDR2 from the germline V gene are LGHDT and YNNKEL (reference sequence). The CDR3 has 14 residues. V was pared by 5 bases and J by 2 bases, with 13 bases between. CDR3 residues: CASSVLGRPYEQYF. CDR3 nucleotide sequence: TGTGCCAGCAGCGTCTTGGGGCGCCCCTACGAGCAGTACTTC.

The rearrangement joins TRBV5-6 to TRBJ2-2; the D is unclear. The CDR3 is made up of 13 amino acids. CDR1 and CDR2 (germline): SGHDT, YYEEEE. Deletions cut 0 bases from V and 4 bases from J, with 4 bases between. The CDR3 spells CASSLGVTGELFF. The DNA for the CDR3 is TGTGCCAGCAGCTTGGGGGTCACCGGGGAGCTGTTTTTT.

The genes are TRBV9 and TRBJ2-4; TRBD1 might be the D (5 bases). There are 16 residues in the CDR3. With 4 bases removed from V and 0 bases from J, the gap between germline ends came to 14 bases. Germline lookup yields CDR1 SGDLS and CDR2 YYNGEE. The CDR3 protein is CASSPQGLLAKNIQYF. The DNA of the CDR3 is TGTGCCAGCAGCCCGCAGGGCCTCCTAGCCAAAAACATTCAGTACTTC.

The chain recombines TRBV5-6 with TRBJ1-2; 11 bases are shared with TRBD1. The V gene end was trimmed by 0 bases and the J gene end by 3 bases; junction bases not matched to a gene: 10. The CDR3 runs 18 residues. Germline V gives CDR1 SGHDT, CDR2 YYEEEE. The CDR3 nucleotides are TGTGCCAGCAGCTTGGAGGTGGACAGGGGGCTCCGCGACTATGGCTACACCTTC. Protein sequence: CASSLEVDRGLRDYGYTF.

The chain has TRBV7-9 and TRBJ2-1, with a possible D match to TRBD2 (5 bases). Germline V lookup: CDR1 SEHNR, CDR2 FQNEAQ (reference sequence). The CDR3 loop spans 13 amino acids. The V end lost 7 bases, the J end lost 5 bases, and 12 bases lay between the germline ends. DNA for the CDR3: TGTGCCAGCACCCTAGCAGTTGACAATGAGCAGTTCTTC. Translating gives CASTLAVDNEQFF.

The genes are TRBV28 and TRBJ2-7; TRBD1 agrees at 7 bases. Germline V gives CDR1 MDHEN, CDR2 SYDVKM. The CDR3 sequence is 16 residues long. Losses at the gene ends were 6 bases for V and 1 base for J; bases not matched to a gene: 12. The CDR3 is CASSFYTGAGSYEQYF. DNA of the CDR3: TGTGCCAGCAGCTTCTATACAGGGGCTGGATCCTACGAGCAGTACTTC.

This clonotype was detected once. J is TRBJ1-1 and V is TRBV6-2 or TRBV6-3; D is possibly TRBD1 (6 bases). Germline V lookup: CDR1 MNHEY, CDR2 SVGEGT. This CDR3 spans 13 amino acids. Trimming left V 6 bases short and J 4 bases short, with 12 bases between. This CDR3 is CASSSEGGTEAFF. The CDR3 bases are TGTGCCAGCAGCTCAGAGGGGGGCACTGAAGCTTTCTTT.

V gene TRBV20-1 combines with J gene TRBJ2-3; 8 nucleotides agree with TRBD2. Germline-derived CDR1 and CDR2 are DFQATT and SNEGSKA (reference sequence). Trimming cost V 5 bases and J 2 bases; bases outside gene matches: 9. The CDR3 is made up of 15 amino acids. The CDR3 DNA is TGCAGTGCTGGACCCAGCGGGGGAGACACAGATACGCAGTATTTT. Its protein is CSAGPSGGDTDTQYF.

V and J are TRBV30 and TRBJ2-2, with D maybe TRBD2 (6 bases). CDR1 is GTSNPN and CDR2 is SVGIG in the germline V gene (reference sequence). The V and J ends lost 3 bases and 7 bases respectively, with 21 bases between them. The CDR3 runs to 16 residues. In nucleotides, the CDR3 is TGTGCCTGGAGGCACTATGCGGGGAGGTGGGGCGGGGAGCTGTTTTTT. Encoded protein: CAWRHYAGRWGGELFF.

The V call is TRBV20-1, the J call TRBJ2-5, with 9 bases fitting TRBD1. The CDR3 is made up of 14 amino acids. Germline assignment: CDR1 DFQATT and CDR2 SNEGSKA (reference sequence). V lost 5 bases and J lost 4; bases outside the gene matches: 8. CDR3 loop: CSASTLDRGETQYF. CDR3 bases: TGCAGTGCTTCGACTTTGGACAGGGGAGAGACCCAGTACTTC.

The V and J genes are TRBV10-3 and TRBJ1-1, with D unresolved. CDR1 is ENHRY and CDR2 is SYGVKD in the germline V gene. Trimming cost V 2 bases and J 1 base, with 8 bases left between them. This CDR3 has 14 residues. CDR3 region: CAISEPGGNTEAFF. The CDR3 DNA reads TGTGCCATCAGTGAGCCGGGCGGGAACACTGAAGCTTTCTTT.

This clonotype has just one count. The V and J genes are TRBV6-2 or TRBV6-3 and TRBJ1-6; perhaps TRBD1 as D (6 bases). The germline V and J ends were trimmed by 8 bases and 6 bases, with 8 bases remaining between them. The CDR3 has 12 residues. Looked up from germline, CDR1 is MNHEY and CDR2 is SVGEGT. The DNA of the CDR3 is TGTGCCAGCTTGGACAGTAATTCACCCCTCCACTTT. Amino acid sequence: CASLDSNSPLHF.

The chain uses TRBV19 and TRBJ2-1, with D perhaps assigned TRBD1 or TRBD2 (6 bases each). The CDR3 runs 14 residues. The ends were cut back, 4 bases at V and 6 bases at J, with 13 bases in the middle. Germline V lookup: CDR1 LNHDA, CDR2 SQIVND (reference sequence). The CDR3 DNA reads TGTGCCAGTAGTAGGGAAAGGGGGGTCAATGAGCAGTTCTTC. It specifies CASSRERGVNEQFF.

The chain carries TRBV28 and TRBJ1-1; possibly TRBD1 for D (5 bases). There are 12 residues in the CDR3. V was cut by 7 bases and J by 9 bases, with 15 bases left in between. The germline gives CDR1 MDHEN, CDR2 SYDVKM. In nucleotides, the CDR3 is TGTGCCAGCATCCCAGGTTGGGGGAAAGCTTTCTTT. This gives the protein CASIPGWGKAFF.

This rearrangement joins TRBV12-3 or TRBV12-4 to TRBJ2-7; 7 bases match TRBD1. CDR3 length equals 12 residues. The trim removed 5 bases at V and 7 bases at J, leaving 5 bases unmatched. CDR3: CASSPGTDEQYF. CDR3 nucleotides: TGTGCCAGCAGTCCCGGGACAGATGAGCAGTACTTC.

This clonotype occurred once. The chain has TRBV4-3 and TRBJ1-2, with unresolved D. The germline gives CDR1 LGHNA, CDR2 YSLEER. Trimming left V 1 base short and J 4 bases short, with 13 bases between. The CDR3 consists of 15 residues. The CDR3 DNA sequence: TGCGCCAGCAGCCAAGCGGTAGGGCCAACCTATGGCTACACCTTC. It specifies CASSQAVGPTYGYTF.

This clonotype was counted a few times. V usage is TRBV7-2 and J usage is TRBJ2-3; 7 nucleotides match TRBD1. The CDR3 runs 15 residues. V gave up 0 bases and J gave up 8 bases; unmatched junction bases: 8. In germline, CDR1 is SGHTA, CDR2 FQGNSA. The CDR3, as DNA: TGTGCCAGCAGCTTAGCGGTGACAGGGTCGGTTACGCAGTATTTT. This encodes CASSLAVTGSVTQYF.